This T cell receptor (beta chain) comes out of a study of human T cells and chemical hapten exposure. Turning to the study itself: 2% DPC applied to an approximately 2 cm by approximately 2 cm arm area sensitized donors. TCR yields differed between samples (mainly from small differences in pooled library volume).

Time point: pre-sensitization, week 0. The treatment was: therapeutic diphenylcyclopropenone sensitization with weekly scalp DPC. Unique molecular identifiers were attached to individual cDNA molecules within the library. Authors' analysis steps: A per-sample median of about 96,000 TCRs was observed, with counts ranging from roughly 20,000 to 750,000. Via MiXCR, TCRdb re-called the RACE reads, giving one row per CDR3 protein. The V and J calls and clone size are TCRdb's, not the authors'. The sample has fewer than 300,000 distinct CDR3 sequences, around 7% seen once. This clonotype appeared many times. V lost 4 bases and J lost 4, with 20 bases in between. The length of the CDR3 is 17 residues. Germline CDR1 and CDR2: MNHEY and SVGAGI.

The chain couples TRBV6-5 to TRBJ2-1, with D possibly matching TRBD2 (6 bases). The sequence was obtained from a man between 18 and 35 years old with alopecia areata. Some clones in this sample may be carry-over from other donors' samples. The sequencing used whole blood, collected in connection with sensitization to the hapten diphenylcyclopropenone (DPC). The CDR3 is CASSSPGGATSYNEQFF. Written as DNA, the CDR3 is TGTGCCAGCAGTTCGCCCGGCGGGGCCACCAGTTACAATGAGCAGTTCTTC.